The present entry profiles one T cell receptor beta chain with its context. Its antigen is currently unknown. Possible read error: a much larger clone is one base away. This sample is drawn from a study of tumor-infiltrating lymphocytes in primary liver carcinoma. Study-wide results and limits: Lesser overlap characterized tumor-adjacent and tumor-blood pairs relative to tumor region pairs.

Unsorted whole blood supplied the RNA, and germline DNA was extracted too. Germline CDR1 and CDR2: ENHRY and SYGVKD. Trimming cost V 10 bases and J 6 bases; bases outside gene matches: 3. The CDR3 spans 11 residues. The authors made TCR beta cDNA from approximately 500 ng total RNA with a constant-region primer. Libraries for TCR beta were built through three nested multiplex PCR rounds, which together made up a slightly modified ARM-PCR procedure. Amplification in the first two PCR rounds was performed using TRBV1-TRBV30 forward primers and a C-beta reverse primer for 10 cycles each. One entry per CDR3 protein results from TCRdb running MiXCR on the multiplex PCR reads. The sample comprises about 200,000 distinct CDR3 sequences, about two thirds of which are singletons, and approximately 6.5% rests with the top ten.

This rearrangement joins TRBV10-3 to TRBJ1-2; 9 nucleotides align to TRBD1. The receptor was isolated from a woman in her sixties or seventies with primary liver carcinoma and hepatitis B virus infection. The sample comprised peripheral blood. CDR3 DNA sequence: TGTGCCACGGGACAGGGAAATGGCTACACCTTC. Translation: CATGQGNGYTF.